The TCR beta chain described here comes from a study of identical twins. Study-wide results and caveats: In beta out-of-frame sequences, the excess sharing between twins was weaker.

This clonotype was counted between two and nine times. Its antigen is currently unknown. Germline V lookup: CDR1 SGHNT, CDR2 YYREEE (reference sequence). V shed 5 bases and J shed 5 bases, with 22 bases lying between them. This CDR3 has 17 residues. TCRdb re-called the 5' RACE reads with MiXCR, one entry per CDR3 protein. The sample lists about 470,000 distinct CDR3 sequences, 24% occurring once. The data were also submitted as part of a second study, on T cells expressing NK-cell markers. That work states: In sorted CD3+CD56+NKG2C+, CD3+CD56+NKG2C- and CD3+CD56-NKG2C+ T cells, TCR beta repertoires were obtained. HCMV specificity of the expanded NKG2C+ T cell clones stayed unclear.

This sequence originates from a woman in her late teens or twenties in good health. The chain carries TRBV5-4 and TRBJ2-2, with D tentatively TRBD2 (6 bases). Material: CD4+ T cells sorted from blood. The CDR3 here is CASSQQRDSGTTGELFF. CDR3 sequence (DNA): TGTGCCAGCAGTCAACAAAGGGACTCCGGCACGACCGGGGAGCTGTTTTTT.